This T cell receptor (beta chain) was identified in a study of technical replicates of blood from a few donors. As regards this clone: A much larger clone is a single base away; this may be a read error.

Libraries were prepared by immunoSEQ multiplex PCR; TCRdb keeps only in-frame clonotypes and omits some of them. The table has tens of thousands of clones, around 89% seen once. V lost 5 bases, J lost 2 bases, and 3 bases lay in between. Germline assignment: CDR1 PRHDT and CDR2 FYEKMQ (reference sequence). This CDR3 is 11 amino acids long. The receptor was isolated from a human donor in good health. Some clones in this sample may be carry-over from other donors' samples. The rearrangement joins TRBV13 to TRBJ1-1; D call uncertain. Input material: PBMCs. This CDR3 is CASSLNTEAFF. In DNA form, the CDR3 reads TGTGCCAGCAGCCTTAACACTGAAGCTTTCTTT.